The present T cell receptor beta chain was sequenced within a study of T cells expressing NK-cell markers. Looking at the study overall: From sorted CD3+CD56+NKG2C+, CD3+CD56+NKG2C- and CD3+CD56-NKG2C+ T cells came the TCR beta repertoires. Most of the eight sequenced donors tested HCMV-seropositive; one tested seronegative.

Germline V gene lookup returns CDR1 DFQATT and CDR2 SNEGSKA (reference sequence). The length of the CDR3 is 17 residues. TCR beta cDNA was made by 5'RACE template switching with UMIs. TCRdb processed the 5' RACE reads again and assigns one entry to each CDR3 protein, with no DNA. Its table lists over 350,000 distinct CDR3 sequences. This rearrangement joins TRBV20-1 to TRBJ2-1; lacking DNA, the TRBD2 call made by TCRdb goes unchecked. The sample comprised blood T cells: a sorted CD56 or NKG2C T cell subset, CD4+ or CD8+ T cells, or bulk PBMC T cells (not recorded which). The receptor was derived from a woman between 50 and 59 years old in good health. This CDR3 reads CSASKPNLAGVRNEQFF.